The 25 T cell receptor beta chains given below trace back to one sample, sequenced in a study of T cell responses to AZD1222 COVID-19 vaccine. TCRdb's table, derived via immunoSEQ multiplex PCR, lists solely in-frame clones and lacks some. This table has about 180,000 clones, 85% to 90% appearing once. The material sequenced was peripheral blood, taken on day 0 of AZD1222 vaccination. The receptors here all came from an adult in good health.

The chain recombines TRBV4-1 with TRBJ2-1; D unclear. Trimming stripped 0 bases from V and 5 bases from J, with 11 bases between. Germline V gene data show CDR1 as MGHRA and CDR2 as YSYEKL. The CDR3 runs 15 residues. The CDR3 bases are TGCGCCAGCAGCCAAGATAGCCGAGGTGACAATGAGCAGTTCTTC. Amino acid sequence: CASSQDSRGDNEQFF.

The chain has TRBV7-6 and TRBJ1-3; D is undetermined. From germline, CDR1 is SGHVS and CDR2 FNYEAQ. The CDR3 covers 15 residues. The V end was cut by 1 base, the J end by 0 bases, with 7 bases between. CDR3 sequence reads: CASSLGSGSGNTIYF. CDR3 nucleotide sequence: TGTGCCAGCAGCTTAGGTTCGGGCTCTGGAAACACCATATATTTT.

This clone came up once. The chain recombines TRBV30 with TRBJ1-5; D is unresolved. The V gene's germline CDR1 is GTSNPN and CDR2 SVGIG (reference sequence). This CDR3 has 13 amino acids. Trimming cost V 1 base and J 6 bases, with 10 bases left between them. As DNA, the CDR3 is TGTGCCTGGAGTGGAGGAATAAGTCAGCCCCAGCATTTT. It is translated as CAWSGGISQPQHF.

The rearrangement links TRBV14 to TRBJ1-1; D perhaps matches TRBD1 (5 bases). This CDR3 comprises 15 residues. Germline CDR1 and CDR2: SGHDN and FVKESK. The V end was cut by 4 bases, the J end by 5 bases, with 17 bases between. The CDR3 loop is CASSRTGGLGTEAFF. In nucleotides, the CDR3 is TGTGCCAGCAGCCGGACCGGGGGACTGGGGACTGAAGCTTTCTTT. Complete variable domain (other parts from reference TRBV14 and TRBJ1-1): EAGVTQFPSHSVIEKGQTVTLRCDPISGHDNLYWYRRVMGKEIKFLLHFVKESKQDESGMPNNRFLAERTGGTYSTLKVQPAELEDSGVYFCASSRTGGLGTEAFFGQGTRLTVV.

CDR3 sequence reads: CASSTRDRGHYGYTF. The CDR3 DNA reads as TGTGCCAGCAGTACCCGGGACAGGGGGCATTATGGCTACACCTTC. The chain is built from TRBV6-2 or TRBV6-3 and TRBJ1-2; TRBD1 matches 12 bases. The CDR3 extends over 15 amino acids. The trim removed 5 bases at V and 5 bases at J, leaving 6 bases unmatched. Germline CDR1 and CDR2: MNHEY and SVGEGT.

V gene TRBV4-2 combines with J gene TRBJ2-2; D may match TRBD1 or TRBD2 (7 bases each). V was trimmed by 1 base and J by 5 bases, leaving 14 bases between them. This CDR3 is 16 amino acids long. From germline, CDR1 is LGHNA and CDR2 YNFKEQ. Written as DNA, the CDR3 is TGTGCCAGCAGCCAAGTGGCAGGGGGGGATACCGGGGAGCTGTTTTTT. This translates into CASSQVAGGDTGELFF.

V is TRBV5-6 and J is TRBJ1-6, with D hard to call. Germline assignment: CDR1 SGHDT and CDR2 YYEEEE. The V end was cut by 0 bases, the J end by 4 bases, with 5 bases between. The CDR3 covers 14 residues. CDR3 protein: CASSLERYNSPLHF. The CDR3 DNA reads TGTGCCAGCAGCTTGGAACGGTATAATTCACCCCTCCACTTT.

The chain couples TRBV11-2 to TRBJ2-2, with 7 bases identical to TRBD1. Per the germline V gene, CDR1 is SGHAT and CDR2 is FQNNGV. V lost 5 bases to trimming and J lost 4 bases; unmatched junction nucleotides: 19. The CDR3 covers 19 residues. The CDR3: CASSPRGQTGIGSTGELFF. The CDR3 nucleotides read TGTGCCAGCAGCCCTAGGGGGCAGACAGGGATTGGGAGCACCGGGGAGCTGTTTTTT.

J is TRBJ2-1 and V is TRBV5-4; a possible D gene is TRBD1 (6 bases). The CDR3 length is 11 residues. CDR1 SGHNT and CDR2 YYREEE come from the germline V gene (reference sequence). V was trimmed by 2 bases and J by 9 bases, leaving 6 bases between them. The CDR3 loop reads CASSLQGEQFF. The CDR3 bases are TGTGCCAGCAGCTTACAGGGTGAGCAGTTCTTC.

The rearrangement links TRBV9 to TRBJ2-2; unclear D gene. The germline CDR1 and CDR2 sequences are SGDLS and YYNGEE. This CDR3 region has 11 residues. The V gene lost 3 bases and the J gene lost 6 bases, with 3 bases spanning the gap. CDR3 sequence: CASSAPGELFF. CDR3 DNA: TGTGCCAGCAGCGCCCCCGGGGAGCTGTTTTTT.

This chain joins TRBV3-1 (or the pseudogene TRBV3-2) and TRBJ2-6; D unclear. V gave up 2 bases and J gave up 0 bases, with 17 bases separating them. CDR1 is LGHDT, CDR2 YNNKEL, per germline (reference sequence). The CDR3 contains 19 residues. This chain's CDR3 is CASSQNVETASSGANVLTF. CDR3 sequence (DNA): TGTGCCAGCAGCCAAAATGTCGAAACAGCGAGCTCTGGGGCCAACGTCCTGACTTTC.

V gene TRBV20-1 combines with J gene TRBJ1-6; 10 nucleotides align to TRBD1. This CDR3 has 14 amino acids. V lost 3 bases to trimming and J lost 11 bases; unmatched junction nucleotides: 7. Germline-derived CDR1 and CDR2 are DFQATT and SNEGSKA (reference sequence). CDR3 loop: CSASIGTGDTPLHF. In nucleotides, the CDR3 is TGCAGTGCTAGTATCGGGACAGGGGATACACCCCTCCACTTT.

This sequence joins TRBV2 and TRBJ2-5; D possibly uses TRBD1 or TRBD2 (5 bases each). Germline loops: CDR1 SNHLY, CDR2 FYNNEI. V was shortened by 5 bases and J by 3 bases, with 22 bases between the two germline ends. The CDR3 length is 17 residues. CDR3 DNA: TGTGCCAGCAGTACTTATCTGACTAAAAGAGGGGAAGAGACCCAGTACTTC. This codes for CASSTYLTKRGEETQYF. Full variable domain (rest looked up from reference TRBV2 and TRBJ2-5): EPEVTQTPSHQVTQMGQEVILRCVPISNHLYFYWYRQILGQKVEFLVSFYNNEISEKSEIFDDQFSVERPDGSNFTLKIRSTKLEDSAMYFCASSTYLTKRGEETQYFGPGTRLLVL.

The CDR3 nucleotides are TGTGCCAGTAGACTCCAGAAGCAGGGTGGCAATCAGCCCCAGCATTTT. Its translation: CASRLQKQGGNQPQHF. The chain is built from TRBV19 and TRBJ1-5; TRBD1 might be the D (5 bases). Trimming left V 6 bases short and J 2 bases short, with 17 bases between. Germline CDR1 reads LNHDA; CDR2 reads SQIVND (reference sequence). The CDR3 runs 16 residues.

The chain is built from TRBV29-1 and TRBJ2-1; 10 bases match TRBD1. CDR1 is SQVTM and CDR2 is ANQGSEA in the germline V gene. The CDR3 is 14 amino acids. The junction had 5 bases not matched to a gene; V was cut back by 4 bases and J by 5 bases. CDR3 in amino acids: CSVARDRGHNEQFF. CDR3 sequence (DNA): TGCAGCGTTGCTAGGGACAGGGGACACAATGAGCAGTTCTTC.

This chain links TRBV4-1 with TRBJ1-1; a possible D gene is TRBD1 (5 bases). Germline V gene sequence: CDR1 MGHRA, CDR2 YSYEKL. The CDR3 has 16 residues. Trimming removed 3 bases at V and 2 bases at J, with 16 bases between. DNA of the CDR3: TGCGCCAGCAGCCACGGGACCGCTTTCGGTAACACTGAAGCTTTCTTT. Its protein product is CASSHGTAFGNTEAFF.

The V gene is TRBV5-4, the J gene TRBJ2-5; 8 nucleotides agree with TRBD1. Germline CDR1 SGHNT, CDR2 YYREEE (reference sequence). The CDR3 has 15 residues. The V and J ends lost 0 bases and 5 bases, in that order; junction bases with no gene match: 6. The CDR3 loop is CASSLDRGVRETQYF. CDR3 sequence (DNA): TGTGCCAGCAGCTTGGACAGGGGGGTTCGGGAGACCCAGTACTTC.

J is TRBJ1-6 and V is TRBV4-1; 7 bases are shared with TRBD1. The CDR3 covers 17 residues. Germline assignment: CDR1 MGHRA and CDR2 YSYEKL. The V and J ends lost 4 bases and 6 bases, in that order; junction bases with no gene match: 12. The CDR3 nucleotides read TGCGCCAGCAGCCCTCTCCGGACAGGTTCTTTTAATTCACCCCTCCACTTT. It yields the protein CASSPLRTGSFNSPLHF.

The count of this clone is one. J is TRBJ1-2 and V is TRBV5-4, with a tentative D call TRBD1 (5 bases). V was cut by 1 base and J by 4 bases, with 11 bases left in between. There are 14 residues in the CDR3. Looked up from germline, CDR1 is SGHNT and CDR2 is YYREEE (reference sequence). DNA of the CDR3: TGTGCCAGCAGCTTGCGAGGACAATCCTATGGCTACACCTTC. Amino acids: CASSLRGQSYGYTF.

The chain has TRBV5-5 and TRBJ1-2; D is undetermined. The CDR3 contains 13 residues. The germline gives CDR1 SGHKS, CDR2 YYEKEE (reference sequence). V lost 4 bases and J 3 bases, leaving 10 bases between the germline ends. CDR3 in DNA: TGTGCCAGCAGCCCGGGATTTTACTATGGCTACACCTTC. It encodes CASSPGFYYGYTF.

The chain is built from TRBV7-9 and TRBJ2-5, with D unresolved. Trimming left V 1 base short and J 3 bases short, with 12 bases between. The CDR3 runs 15 residues. CDR1 is SEHNR, CDR2 FQNEAQ, per germline (reference sequence). CDR3: CASSLVAGKKETQYF. In DNA, the CDR3 is TGTGCCAGCAGCTTAGTGGCTGGGAAGAAAGAGACCCAGTACTTC.

This clone was picked up a small number of times. CDR3 region: CASSVQGDVYNSPLHF. The CDR3 region has the DNA TGTGCCAGCAGTGTACAGGGGGACGTCTATAATTCACCCCTCCACTTT. The chain recombines TRBV11-2 with TRBJ1-6; 8 bases match TRBD1. Germline V lookup: CDR1 SGHAT, CDR2 FQNNGV. The CDR3 loop spans 16 amino acids. V was clipped by 6 bases and J by 3 bases; unmatched bases: 7.

V gene TRBV7-3 combines with J gene TRBJ1-4, with D possibly being TRBD1 (5 bases). V lost 0 bases to trimming and J lost 0 bases, with 5 bases between them. Germline loops: CDR1 SGHTA, CDR2 FQGTGA. The CDR3 is 15 amino acids. In DNA, the CDR3 is TGTGCCAGCAGCTTAACGGGGGCAACTAATGAAAAACTGTTTTTT. It is translated as CASSLTGATNEKLFF.

This clone was found a few times. The CDR3 sequence: CASSRTATYEQYF. As DNA, the CDR3 is TGTGCCAGCAGTCGGACGGCTACCTACGAGCAGTACTTC. J is TRBJ2-7 and V is TRBV7-6; D not certain. Germline loops: CDR1 SGHVS, CDR2 FNYEAQ. The CDR3 totals 13 residues. Trimming left V 6 bases short and J 2 bases short, with 11 bases between.

Note on this clone: Other DNA sequences from this sample encode an identical CDR3 as well. The chain uses TRBV3-1 (or the pseudogene TRBV3-2) and TRBJ2-7, with D hard to call. The CDR3 has 12 residues. Deletions cut 1 base from V and 4 bases from J, with 5 bases between. Per the germline V gene, CDR1 is LGHDT and CDR2 is YNNKEL (reference sequence). CDR3 residues: CASSQGVYEQYF. The CDR3 DNA is TGTGCCAGCAGCCAAGGAGTTTACGAGCAGTACTTC.